One and the same sample provided the 24 T cell receptor beta chains below, sequenced in a study of response to subunit inactivated influenza vaccine. TCRdb reprocessed the RT-PCR reads with MiXCR, giving one entry per CDR3 protein. The sample yields 750,000 to 850,000 distinct CDR3 sequences, about 18% seen once. The specimen comprised PBMCs from blood, sampled around 5 days after vaccination. The receptors shown here come from a man aged 45-60 years who received an inactivated influenza vaccine.

The chain recombines TRBV7-6 with TRBJ1-1; tentative D call: TRBD1 (5 bases). Per the germline V gene, CDR1 is SGHVS and CDR2 is FNYEAQ. The V end was cut by 0 bases, the J end by 5 bases, with 16 bases between. This CDR3 region has 16 residues. The chain's CDR3 is CASSLASPGRGTEAFF. The CDR3 region has the DNA TGTGCCAGCAGCTTAGCCTCTCCAGGGAGGGGTACTGAAGCTTTCTTT.

This clonotype was detected a few times. The chain recombines TRBV7-3 with TRBJ2-1; the D gene is possibly TRBD1 (6 bases). The germline V gene encodes CDR1 SGHTA and CDR2 FQGTGA. CDR3 length: 15 amino acids. V lost 4 bases and J lost 1, with 11 bases in between. This CDR3 reads CASSWTEGSYNEQFF. CDR3 sequence (DNA): TGTGCCAGCAGCTGGACAGAGGGTTCCTACAATGAGCAGTTCTTC.

This clonotype showed up just a few times. The gene calls are TRBV4-1 and TRBJ2-2; tentatively, D is TRBD1 (5 bases). Between the trimmed V and J ends, which lost 4 bases and 0 bases, there was a span of 12 bases. The CDR3 loop spans 16 amino acids. Germline loops: CDR1 MGHRA, CDR2 YSYEKL. The DNA of the CDR3 is TGCGCCAGCAGCCTCGGACACCCTCCGAACACCGGGGAGCTGTTTTTT. Protein: CASSLGHPPNTGELFF.

V usage is TRBV6-5 and J usage is TRBJ2-7; perhaps TRBD2 as D (5 bases). This CDR3 has 15 residues. Trimming took off 4 bases at V and 3 bases at J, with 16 bases between the two ends. Germline assignment: CDR1 MNHEY and CDR2 SVGAGI. The CDR3 loop is CASSSGGGSLYEQYF. CDR3 coding DNA: TGTGCCAGCAGTTCCGGCGGAGGATCTCTCTACGAGCAGTACTTC.

There are a few counts of this clonotype. V usage is TRBV28 and J usage is TRBJ1-3; D is unclear. V lost 7 bases and J lost 4, with 17 bases in between. This CDR3 has 15 residues. The germline gives CDR1 MDHEN, CDR2 SYDVKM. The CDR3 DNA reads TGTGCCAGCACCCAAACCGGAGTCGGGGGAAACACCATATATTTT. It codes for CASTQTGVGGNTIYF.

The sample holds many counts of this clonotype. V usage is TRBV12-3 or TRBV12-4 and J usage is TRBJ2-1, with D perhaps TRBD2 (5 bases). Trimming cost V 0 bases and J 6 bases, with 12 bases left between them. This CDR3 comprises 15 residues. CDR3 DNA sequence: TGTGCCAGCAGTTTAGCGAGACTAACCGGCAATGAGCAGTTCTTC. Protein: CASSLARLTGNEQFF.

This clonotype was seen a few times. The rearrangement joins TRBV10-3 to TRBJ1-2, with D perhaps TRBD1 (6 bases). V shed 5 bases and J shed 3 bases, with 16 bases lying between them. CDR1 ENHRY and CDR2 SYGVKD come from the germline V gene. The CDR3 length is 15 residues. CDR3 DNA: TGTGCCATCAGTAGGACAGTCGTTTTGGACTATGGCTACACCTTC. Amino acid sequence: CAISRTVVLDYGYTF.

The chain has TRBV5-6 and TRBJ2-7; D remains unclear. The germline V gene has CDR1 SGHDT and CDR2 YYEEEE. The V end lost 4 bases, the J end lost 0 bases, and 8 bases lay between the germline ends. This CDR3 comprises 13 residues. CDR3 bases: TGTGCCAGCAGCGCCTTCGACTCCTACGAGCAGTACTTC. This sequence encodes CASSAFDSYEQYF.

J is TRBJ2-1 and V is TRBV20-1; 7 bases line up with TRBD2. V was clipped by 1 base and J by 0 bases; unmatched bases: 3. This CDR3 contains 15 residues. Germline V gene sequence: CDR1 DFQATT, CDR2 SNEGSKA (reference sequence). The CDR3 DNA sequence: TGCAGTGCTAGAGCTAGCGGAGTCTCCTACAATGAGCAGTTCTTC. It codes for CSARASGVSYNEQFF.

V is TRBV2 and J is TRBJ2-5, with D unresolved. The CDR3 totals 14 residues. With 5 bases removed from V and 2 bases from J, the gap between germline ends came to 12 bases. From germline, CDR1 is SNHLY and CDR2 FYNNEI. DNA of the CDR3: TGTGCCAGCAGTAAGGGAATACTTCAAGAGACCCAGTACTTC. It specifies CASSKGILQETQYF.

Only a few counts were recorded for this clonotype. The chain has TRBV15 and TRBJ2-2, with 14 bases aligning to TRBD2. Trimming cost V 5 bases and J 4 bases; bases outside gene matches: 6. Germline loops: CDR1 LNHNV, CDR2 YYDKDF (reference sequence). The CDR3 runs 17 residues. DNA of the CDR3: TGTGCCACCAGCGAACGACTAGCGGGGGGGGTCACCGGGGAGCTGTTTTTT. This codes for CATSERLAGGVTGELFF.

This clonotype was recorded at least ten times. The chain employs TRBV7-2 and TRBJ2-3; possibly TRBD2 for D (5 bases). Germline V CDR1 and CDR2: SGHTA, FQGNSA. Trimming removed 5 bases from V and 1 base from J, with 13 bases in between. The CDR3 sequence is 15 residues long. CDR3 region: CASSEGVSGTDTQYF. CDR3 coding DNA: TGTGCCAGCAGCGAGGGTGTGTCTGGCACAGATACGCAGTATTTT.

Many counts were recorded for this clonotype. The rearrangement joins TRBV6-5 to TRBJ2-3; no reliable D call. V lost 0 bases to trimming and J lost 0 bases, with 7 bases between them. Germline V gene data show CDR1 as MNHEY and CDR2 as SVGAGI. The CDR3 length is 15 residues. The CDR3 DNA follows: TGTGCCAGCAGTTACTCGCCGCTTAGCACAGATACGCAGTATTTT. Its protein is CASSYSPLSTDTQYF.

This rearrangement joins TRBV6-1 to TRBJ2-1, with D possibly TRBD1 on 5 matching bases. The CDR3 extends over 14 amino acids. The germline V gene has CDR1 MNHNS and CDR2 SASEGT. V lost 2 bases and J 9 bases, leaving 14 bases between the germline ends. The CDR3 reads CASSENFRVGEQFF. Here the CDR3 DNA reads TGTGCCAGCAGTGAAAACTTCAGGGTTGGTGAGCAGTTCTTC.

The chain is built from TRBV12-3 or TRBV12-4 and TRBJ1-2, with a tentative D call TRBD1 (5 bases). The V and J ends lost 3 bases and 5 bases respectively, with 13 bases between them. This CDR3 region has 14 residues. The CDR3 nucleotides are TGTGCCAGCAGTTTGGGGGGGTTTGGGTATGGCTACACCTTC. This translates into CASSLGGFGYGYTF.

The V call is TRBV11-2, the J call TRBJ2-1, with 13 bases identical to TRBD2. V shed 5 bases and J 9 bases; nucleotides not matched to a gene: 22. This CDR3 contains 20 residues. Germline-derived CDR1 and CDR2 are SGHAT and FQNNGV. CDR3 in amino acids: CASSPPAGTSGITPSGEQFF. CDR3 DNA sequence: TGTGCCAGCAGCCCCCCCGCCGGGACTAGCGGGATCACCCCTTCGGGTGAGCAGTTCTTC.

The chain is built from TRBV29-1 and TRBJ1-1; TRBD1 agrees at 7 bases. The CDR3 covers 14 residues. Germline V CDR1 and CDR2: SQVTM, ANQGSEA. J was trimmed by 1 base and V by 8 bases; bases with no gene match: 10. In DNA form, the CDR3 reads TGCAGCTCTAGTGTGCGGGACAGGAACACTGAAGCTTTCTTT. It translates to CSSSVRDRNTEAFF. Using reference TRBV29-1 and TRBJ1-1 for the parts outside the CDR3, the full variable domain is SAVISQKPSRDICQRGTSLTIQCQVDSQVTMMFWYRQQPGQSLTLIATANQGSEATYESGFVIDKFPISRPNLTFSTLTVSNMSPEDSSIYLCSSSVRDRNTEAFFGQGTRLTVV.

The genes are TRBV27 and TRBJ2-3, with 8 bases aligning to TRBD1. The germline V gene encodes CDR1 MNHEY and CDR2 SMNVEV (reference sequence). The CDR3 extends over 16 amino acids. With V trimmed by 5 bases and J by 4 bases, 11 bases remained unmatched. CDR3 sequence reads: CASSAQGTGLADTQYF. DNA for the CDR3: TGTGCCAGCAGTGCCCAAGGGACAGGCCTGGCAGATACGCAGTATTTT.

The V call is TRBV20-1, the J call TRBJ2-1; 10 nucleotides match TRBD2. The CDR3 has 16 residues. Germline V CDR1 and CDR2: DFQATT, SNEGSKA (reference sequence). V dropped 3 bases and J dropped 2; count of bases not matched to a gene: 7. The CDR3 is CSARSAGGFTYNEQFF. Written as DNA, the CDR3 is TGCAGTGCTAGGTCAGCGGGAGGGTTCACCTACAATGAGCAGTTCTTC.

The chain has TRBV11-2 and TRBJ2-1; D possibly uses TRBD1 or TRBD2 (6 bases each). The V gene lost 1 base and the J gene lost 2 bases, with 15 bases spanning the gap. CDR1 is SGHAT, CDR2 FQNNGV, per germline. The CDR3 runs 17 residues. CDR3 nucleotide sequence: TGTGCCAGCAGCTTAGTACAGGGAGGTTTTCCCTACAATGAGCAGTTCTTC. It codes for CASSLVQGGFPYNEQFF.

The rearrangement links TRBV12-3 or TRBV12-4 to TRBJ1-5, with a tentative D call TRBD1 (5 bases). V lost 6 bases to trimming and J lost 7 bases, with 13 bases between them. The CDR3 spans 13 residues. CDR3 in amino acids: CASRRLGDQPQHF. The CDR3 bases are TGTGCCAGCAGACGACTTGGGGACCAGCCCCAGCATTTT.

This chain joins TRBV5-1 and TRBJ2-1; no clear D. V lost 3 bases to trimming and J lost 2 bases, with 15 bases between them. The CDR3 contains 16 residues. The germline CDR1 and CDR2 sequences are SGHRS and YFSETQ. CDR3 coding DNA: TGCGCCAGCAGCTCGCCCTACCTTAAGACCTACAATGAGCAGTTCTTC. Protein sequence: CASSSPYLKTYNEQFF.

The chain links TRBV7-2 to TRBJ2-7; TRBD2 matches at 10 bases. J was trimmed by 3 bases and V by 4 bases; bases with no gene match: 6. The V gene's germline CDR1 is SGHTA and CDR2 FQGNSA. The CDR3 runs 15 residues. CDR3 coding DNA: TGTGCCAGCAGCTCCGGGGCTAGCGGGGGCTACGAGCAGTACTTC. Encoded protein: CASSSGASGGYEQYF. Full variable domain (missing parts from reference TRBV7-2 and TRBJ2-7): GAGVSQSPSNKVTEKGKDVELRCDPISGHTALYWYRQSLGQGLEFLIYFQGNSAPDKSGLPSDRFSAERTGGSVSTLTIQRTQQEDSAVYLCASSSGASGGYEQYFGPGTRLTVT.

V usage is TRBV7-9 and J usage is TRBJ2-3; D remains unclear. CDR3 length: 14 residues. Per germline, CDR1 SEHNR and CDR2 FQNEAQ (reference sequence). Trimming stripped 1 base from V and 6 bases from J, with 11 bases between. The CDR3 reads CASSLVGPLDTQYF. The CDR3 DNA sequence: TGTGCCAGCAGCTTAGTAGGTCCACTCGATACGCAGTATTTT.